This T cell receptor (beta chain) originates from a study of blood T cell repertoires in COVID-19. Across the whole study: PBMCs, B-cell-depleted T cells, or T cells were the source of the cDNA or gDNA that made up the material.

Trimming took off 0 bases at V and 3 bases at J, with 9 bases between the two ends. The CDR3 sequence is 15 residues long. Per the germline V gene, CDR1 is KGHSH and CDR2 is LQKENI. Clones were read by immunoSEQ multiplex PCR, and TCRdb kept only the in-frame ones, dropping some. The table records some 250,000 clones, roughly 83% of them present only once. The clonotype was recovered from a woman over 75 with acute or convalescent COVID-19. This rearrangement joins TRBV18 to TRBJ1-5; the D is unclear. Sequenced input: peripheral blood. CDR3 loop: CASSPPDGINQPQHF. The DNA of the CDR3 is TGTGCCAGCTCACCACCGGACGGGATCAATCAGCCCCAGCATTTT.